The clone carrying this TCR beta chain was seen a handful of times. What it recognizes is unknown. The data belong to a study of blood T cells in healthy people across ages. With a J-beta primer mix and a sample-barcoded 5' primer, a second PCR ran about 7 to 11 cycles. Each cDNA molecule, via a template-switch adaptor with 12 random nucleotides, was tagged. One entry per CDR3 protein results from TCRdb running MiXCR on the 5' RACE reads. This table holds nearly 800,000 distinct CDR3 sequences, about 61% found once. General observations from the study: The study lacked donor CMV status, which possibly confounded expanded clonotype changes.

Per sample, no less than 6 micrograms of total RNA were extracted. The CDR3 is 17 residues long. V shed 6 bases and J 0 bases; nucleotides not matched to a gene: 11. The receptor's source is a man in his forties or fifties in good health. The material sequenced was blood. The V call is TRBV12-3 or TRBV12-4, the J call TRBJ2-3, with 8 bases fitting TRBD2. CDR3 region: CASRAALSGESTDTQYF. The CDR3 region has the DNA TGTGCCAGCAGAGCCGCCCTTAGCGGGGAGAGCACAGATACGCAGTATTTT.